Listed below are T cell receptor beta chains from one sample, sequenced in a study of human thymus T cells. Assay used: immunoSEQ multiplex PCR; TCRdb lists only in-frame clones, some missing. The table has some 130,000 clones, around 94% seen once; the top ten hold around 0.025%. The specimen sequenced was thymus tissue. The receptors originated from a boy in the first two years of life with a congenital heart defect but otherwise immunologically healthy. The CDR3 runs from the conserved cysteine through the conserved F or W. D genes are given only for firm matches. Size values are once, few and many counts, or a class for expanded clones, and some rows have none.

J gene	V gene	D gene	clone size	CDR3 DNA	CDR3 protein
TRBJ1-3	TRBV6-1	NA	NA	TGTGCCAGCAGTTCAGGCACTCCTGGAAACACCATATATTTT	CASSSGTPGNTIYF
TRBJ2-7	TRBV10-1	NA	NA	TGCGCCAGCAGTGAAAGACCCGAACCCAATTCCTACGAGCAGTACTTC	CASSERPEPNSYEQYF
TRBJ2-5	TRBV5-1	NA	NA	TGCGCCAGCAGCTTGGCCTGTAGCCACCAAGAGACCCAGTACTTC	CASSLACSHQETQYF
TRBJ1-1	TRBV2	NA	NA	TGTGCCAGCAGTTTTAACGCCCGGGGCTTTGAAGCTTTCTTT	CASSFNARGFEAFF
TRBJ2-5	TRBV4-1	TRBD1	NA	TGCGCCAGCAGCCACCTAGAGACAGGGGAAGAGACCCAGTACTTC	CASSHLETGEETQYF
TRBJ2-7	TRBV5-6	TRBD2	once	TGTGCCAGCAGCCGACGGCCACTAGCGGGGGGCCTGTACGAGCAGTACTTC	CASSRRPLAGGLYEQYF
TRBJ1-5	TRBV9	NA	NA	TGTGCCAGCAGCGTAGAGGCGTCCCATTACGATCAGCCCCAGCATTTT	CASSVEASHYDQPQHF
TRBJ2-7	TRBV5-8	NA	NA	TGTGCCAGCAGCTCCCTATCCGGGGGCGACGAGCAGTACTTC	CASSSLSGGDEQYF
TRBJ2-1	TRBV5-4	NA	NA	TGTGCCAGCAGCTTAGGTCCTAGCTCCTACAATGAGCAGTTCTTC	CASSLGPSSYNEQFF
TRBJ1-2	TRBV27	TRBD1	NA	TGTGCCAGCAGTCCGGACAGGGCCGAAAATGGCTACACCTTC	CASSPDRAENGYTF
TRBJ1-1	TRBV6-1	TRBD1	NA	TGTGCCAGCAGTGAGGGGGACAGTGCCCCGAACACTGAAGCTTTCTTT	CASSEGDSAPNTEAFF
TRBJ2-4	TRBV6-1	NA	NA	TGTGCCACCGAGAGGAGGATTAAAAACATTCAGTACTTC	CATERRIKNIQYF
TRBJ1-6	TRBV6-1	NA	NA	TGTGCCAGCATCGGACAAGGGCCTTATAATTCACCCCTCCACTTT	CASIGQGPYNSPLHF
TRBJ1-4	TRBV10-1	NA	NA	TGCGCCAGCAAGAGGGTGGGGGGAGGAACTAATGAAAAACTGTTTTTT	CASKRVGGGTNEKLFF
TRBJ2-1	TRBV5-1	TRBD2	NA	TGCGCCGGAGGGACTAGAAAGTTGGGTGAGCAGTTCTTC	CAGGTRKLGEQFF
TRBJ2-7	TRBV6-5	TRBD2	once	TGTGCCAGCACCGGGACTAGCCACTACGAGCAGTACTTC	CASTGTSHYEQYF
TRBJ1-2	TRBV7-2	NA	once	TGTGCCAGCAGCTTATTGGAGACAGGCTGCGGCTACACCTTC	CASSLLETGCGYTF
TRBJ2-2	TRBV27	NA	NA	TGTGCGAGCAGGGGGGAACAGACCCGAGGCACCGGGGAGCTGTTTTTT	CASRGEQTRGTGELFF
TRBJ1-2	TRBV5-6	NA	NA	TGTGCCAGCAGCCAGGGAATACGCGGCTACACCTTC	CASSQGIRGYTF
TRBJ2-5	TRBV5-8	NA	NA	TGTGCCAGGGGGGGCAGTCGAGAGACCCAGTACTTC	CARGGSRETQYF
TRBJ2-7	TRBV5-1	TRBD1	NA	TGCGCCAGCAGCTTGTCCAGGACAGGACTTTACGAGCAGTACTTC	CASSLSRTGLYEQYF
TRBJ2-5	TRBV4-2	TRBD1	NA	TGTGCCAGCAGCCCCTGGACAGGGGCTGCTGTGGAGACCCAGTACTTC	CASSPWTGAAVETQYF
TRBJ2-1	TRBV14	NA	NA	TGTGCCAGCAGCCAACCTGGGACGAACAATGAGCAGTTCTTC	CASSQPGTNNEQFF
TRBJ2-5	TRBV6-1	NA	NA	TGTGCCAGCAGCCTTCCAGAGACCCAGTACTTC	CASSLPETQYF
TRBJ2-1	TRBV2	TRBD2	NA	TGTGCCAGCAGTGGGACTAGCGAGGTTGAGCAGTTCTTC	CASSGTSEVEQFF
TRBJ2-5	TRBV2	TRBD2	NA	TGTGCCAGCAGTTCCGGGAGGGGGGAGACCCAGTACTTC	CASSSGRGETQYF
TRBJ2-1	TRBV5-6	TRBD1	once	TGTGCCAGCAGCTTGGGACAGGGGTTTGAGCAGTTCTTC	CASSLGQGFEQFF
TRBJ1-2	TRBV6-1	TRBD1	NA	TGTGCCAGCAGTGAGGGACAGCGGAACTATGGCTACACCTTC	CASSEGQRNYGYTF
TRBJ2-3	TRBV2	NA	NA	TGTGCCAGCAAGGATGGCCCTGAGGATACGCAGTATTTT	CASKDGPEDTQYF
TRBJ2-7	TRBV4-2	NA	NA	TGTGCCAGCAGCCCCAGCTCCTACGAGCAGTACTTC	CASSPSSYEQYF
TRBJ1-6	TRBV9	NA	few	TGTGCCAGCAGCGTAGCAGTCGAGGCCGGTAATTCACCCCTCCACTTT	CASSVAVEAGNSPLHF
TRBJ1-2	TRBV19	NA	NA	TGTGCCAGTAGGACCGGACGGCCCTATGGCTACACCTTC	CASRTGRPYGYTF
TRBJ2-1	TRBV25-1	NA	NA	TGTGCCAGCAGTAGATTGATGGACAGCTCCTCCTACAATGAGCAGTTCTTC	CASSRLMDSSSYNEQFF
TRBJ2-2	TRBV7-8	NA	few	TGTGCCAGCAGCTGGGACGGGGAGCTGTTTTTT	CASSWDGELFF